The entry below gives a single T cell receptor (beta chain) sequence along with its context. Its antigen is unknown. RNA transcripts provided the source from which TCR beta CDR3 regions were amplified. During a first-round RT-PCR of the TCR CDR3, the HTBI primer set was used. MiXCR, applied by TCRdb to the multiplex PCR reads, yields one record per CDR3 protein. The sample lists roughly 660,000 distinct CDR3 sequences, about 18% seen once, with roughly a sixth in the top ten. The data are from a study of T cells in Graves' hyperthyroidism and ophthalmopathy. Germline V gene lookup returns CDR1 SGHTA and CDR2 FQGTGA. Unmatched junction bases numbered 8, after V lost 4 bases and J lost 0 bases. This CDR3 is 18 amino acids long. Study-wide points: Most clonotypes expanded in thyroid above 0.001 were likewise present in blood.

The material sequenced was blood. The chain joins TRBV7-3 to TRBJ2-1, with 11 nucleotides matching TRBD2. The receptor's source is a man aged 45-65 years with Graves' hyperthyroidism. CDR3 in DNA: TGTGCCAGCAGCTCCCAAGGACTAGCGGGTGCCTCCTACAATGAGCAGTTCTTC. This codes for CASSSQGLAGASYNEQFF.